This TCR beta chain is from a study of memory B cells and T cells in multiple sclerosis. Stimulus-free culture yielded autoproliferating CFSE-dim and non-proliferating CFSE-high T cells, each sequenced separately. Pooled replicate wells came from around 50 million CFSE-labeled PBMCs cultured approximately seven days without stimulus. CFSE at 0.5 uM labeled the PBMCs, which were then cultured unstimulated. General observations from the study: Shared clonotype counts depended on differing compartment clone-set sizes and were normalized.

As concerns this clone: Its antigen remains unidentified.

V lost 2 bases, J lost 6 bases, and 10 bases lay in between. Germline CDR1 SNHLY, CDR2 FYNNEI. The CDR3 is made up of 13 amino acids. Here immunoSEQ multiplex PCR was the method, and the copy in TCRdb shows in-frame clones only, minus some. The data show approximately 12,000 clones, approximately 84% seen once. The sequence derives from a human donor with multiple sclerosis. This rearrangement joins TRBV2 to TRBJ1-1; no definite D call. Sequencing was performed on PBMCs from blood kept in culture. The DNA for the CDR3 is TGTGCCAGCAGTGAAAGAAGGGAGGCTGAAGCTTTCTTT. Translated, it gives CASSERREAEAFF.